Following are 15 T cell receptor beta chains from one sample sequenced in a study of CD8+ T cells in alopecia areata. The treatment denotes: oral pan-JAK inhibitor, 5-10 mg twice daily. Extracted RNA was reverse transcribed, and the resulting cDNA served as sequencing template. The assay was immunoSEQ multiplex PCR, and TCRdb's table has in-frame clones only and misses some. The sample yields fewer than 200,000 clones, approximately 52% seen once. Sequencing was performed on CD4+ T cells sorted from blood, taken at approximately week 56, from a patient treated with tofacitinib. The receptors were gathered from a human donor with alopecia areata.

The gene calls are TRBV6-4 and TRBJ2-5, with D unclear. The germline V gene encodes CDR1 MRHNA and CDR2 SNTAGT. The CDR3 totals 11 residues. Trimming shortened V by 8 bases and J by 5 bases, and 9 bases separated the two germline ends. Written as DNA, the CDR3 is TGTGCCAGCGGCGCCCGGGAGACCCAGTACTTC. Translated, it gives CASGARETQYF.

The J gene is TRBJ1-1, the V gene TRBV29-1; a possible D gene is TRBD1 (5 bases). CDR1 is SQVTM and CDR2 is ANQGSEA in the germline V gene. The length of the CDR3 is 12 residues. Trimming took off 8 bases at V and 3 bases at J, with 13 bases between the two ends. CDR3 DNA sequence: TGCAGCACACGGTCGGGGGACACTGAAGCTTTCTTT. Translated: CSTRSGDTEAFF. The full variable domain, in which reference TRBV29-1 and TRBJ1-1 provide the parts outside the CDR3, is SAVISQKPSRDICQRGTSLTIQCQVDSQVTMMFWYRQQPGQSLTLIATANQGSEATYESGFVIDKFPISRPNLTFSTLTVSNMSPEDSSIYLCSTRSGDTEAFFGQGTRLTVV.

V usage is TRBV5-1 and J usage is TRBJ2-3; the D is unclear. The CDR3 contains 15 residues. Germline V CDR1 and CDR2: SGHRS, YFSETQ. V was clipped by 0 bases and J by 2 bases, with 10 bases between them. The CDR3 sequence is CASSLEGFNTDTQYF. DNA for the CDR3: TGCGCCAGCAGCTTGGAGGGTTTTAACACAGATACGCAGTATTTT.

V usage is TRBV23-1 and J usage is TRBJ1-1; TRBD1 might be the D (6 bases). TRBV23-1 falls under the ORF class, with uncertain function. The CDR3 totals 17 residues. The germline V and J ends were trimmed by 2 bases and 2 bases, with 18 bases remaining between them. The CDR3 is CASSQRGPGTTNTEAFF. The CDR3 nucleotides are TGCGCCAGCAGTCAACGGGGGCCGGGCACCACAAACACTGAAGCTTTCTTT.

The chain joins TRBV5-1 to TRBJ2-7; tentatively, D is TRBD2 (6 bases). The CDR3 covers 15 residues. Trimming cost V 5 bases and J 3 bases, with 18 bases left between them. Germline V gives CDR1 SGHRS, CDR2 YFSETQ. CDR3: CASRLSGTGDYEQYF. The DNA of the CDR3 is TGCGCCAGCAGACTCTCCGGGACGGGGGACTACGAGCAGTACTTC. The full variable domain, with the rest looked up from reference TRBV5-1 and TRBJ2-7, is KAGVTQTPRYLIKTRGQQVTLSCSPISGHRSVSWYQQTPGQGLQFLFEYFSETQRNKGNFPGRFSGRQFSNSRSEMNVSTLELGDSALYLCASRLSGTGDYEQYFGPGTRLTVT.

J is TRBJ2-3 and V is TRBV14, with 8 bases matching TRBD1. The V and J ends lost 2 bases and 1 base, in that order; junction bases with no gene match: 2. The length of the CDR3 is 15 residues. Germline loops: CDR1 SGHDN, CDR2 FVKESK. The CDR3 DNA reads TGTGCCAGCAGCCAACCGACAGGGGGCACAGATACGCAGTATTTT. It codes for CASSQPTGGTDTQYF. The variable domain in full, completed from reference TRBV14 and TRBJ2-3, reads EAGVTQFPSHSVIEKGQTVTLRCDPISGHDNLYWYRRVMGKEIKFLLHFVKESKQDESGMPNNRFLAERTGGTYSTLKVQPAELEDSGVYFCASSQPTGGTDTQYFGPGTRLTVL.

V usage is TRBV30 and J usage is TRBJ1-6; D remains unclear. The CDR3 extends over 13 amino acids. V shed 2 bases and J shed 10 bases, with 12 bases lying between them. Germline V gene sequence: CDR1 GTSNPN, CDR2 SVGIG (reference sequence). CDR3 residues: CAWSTGGGSPLHF. The CDR3 nucleotides read TGTGCCTGGAGTACTGGAGGAGGCTCACCCCTCCACTTT.

On this clone itself: At one of its ends the junction is not consistent with the germline gene, which may arise from a read error. The gene calls are TRBV6-1 and TRBJ2-4; D unclear. CDR3 length: 14 residues. Germline V gene lookup returns CDR1 MNHNS and CDR2 SASEGT. In DNA form, the CDR3 reads TGTGCCAGCAGTGAAGGTATAGCCAGAAACATTCAGTACTTC. Amino acids: CASSEGIARNIQYF.

The CDR3 loop reads CATSRARLGGSALHF. The CDR3 DNA sequence: TGTGCCACCAGCAGAGCCCGGCTGGGGGGTTCGGCCCTCCACTTT. The chain carries TRBV15 and TRBJ1-6, with D possibly being TRBD1 (5 bases). The ends were cut back, 1 base at V and 14 bases at J, with 18 bases in the middle. CDR1 is LNHNV, CDR2 YYDKDF, per germline (reference sequence). This CDR3 is 15 amino acids long.

Written as DNA, the CDR3 is TGTGCCAGCAGCCAAGTCATACAAGAGACCCAGTACTTC. Its protein is CASSQVIQETQYF. The V call is TRBV14, the J call TRBJ2-5; D uncertain. With 1 base removed from V and 2 bases from J, the gap between germline ends came to 5 bases. The CDR3 length is 13 residues. Germline assignment: CDR1 SGHDN and CDR2 FVKESK.

This rearrangement joins TRBV5-1 to TRBJ2-7, with 9 bases fitting TRBD2. CDR1 and CDR2 from the germline V gene are SGHRS and YFSETQ. This CDR3 has 14 amino acids. Trimming cost V 0 bases and J 4 bases; bases outside gene matches: 2. The CDR3, as DNA: TGCGCCAGCAGCTTGGAAGCGGGGGGTTACGAGCAGTACTTC. Translation: CASSLEAGGYEQYF.

This clone turned up a few times. The chain recombines TRBV7-2 with TRBJ2-1, with 9 bases lining up with TRBD1. V lost 5 bases and J lost 5; bases outside the gene matches: 10. This CDR3 has 16 amino acids. Germline-derived CDR1 and CDR2 are SGHTA and FQGNSA. CDR3 nucleotide sequence: TGTGCCAGCAGCCCAGGGGGGACAGGGCCCCACAATGAGCAGTTCTTC. It is translated as CASSPGGTGPHNEQFF.

This rearrangement joins TRBV4-2 to TRBJ2-1, with 9 positions matching TRBD1. The V gene end was trimmed by 4 bases and the J gene end by 5 bases; junction bases not matched to a gene: 0. Germline CDR1 and CDR2: LGHNA and YNFKEQ. This CDR3 is 13 amino acids long. The CDR3 region has the DNA TGTGCCAGCAGCCGGGACAGGGACAATGAGCAGTTCTTC. This translates into CASSRDRDNEQFF.

This clone was found a few times. J is TRBJ2-2 and V is TRBV28; TRBD1 matches 9 bases. V was clipped by 6 bases and J by 4 bases; unmatched bases: 6. Germline loops: CDR1 MDHEN, CDR2 SYDVKM. This CDR3 has 15 residues. The CDR3 sequence is CASRWDRASTGELFF. For the CDR3, the DNA is TGTGCCAGCAGATGGGACAGGGCGTCCACCGGGGAGCTGTTTTTT.

The chain has TRBV5-4 and TRBJ2-2; D is uncertain. V was pared by 0 bases and J by 4 bases, with 7 bases between. From germline, CDR1 is SGHNT and CDR2 YYREEE (reference sequence). The CDR3 has 14 residues. The CDR3 coding sequence is TGTGCCAGCAGCTTGGTCCAAGCCACCGGGGAGCTGTTTTTT. Translating it yields CASSLVQATGELFF.